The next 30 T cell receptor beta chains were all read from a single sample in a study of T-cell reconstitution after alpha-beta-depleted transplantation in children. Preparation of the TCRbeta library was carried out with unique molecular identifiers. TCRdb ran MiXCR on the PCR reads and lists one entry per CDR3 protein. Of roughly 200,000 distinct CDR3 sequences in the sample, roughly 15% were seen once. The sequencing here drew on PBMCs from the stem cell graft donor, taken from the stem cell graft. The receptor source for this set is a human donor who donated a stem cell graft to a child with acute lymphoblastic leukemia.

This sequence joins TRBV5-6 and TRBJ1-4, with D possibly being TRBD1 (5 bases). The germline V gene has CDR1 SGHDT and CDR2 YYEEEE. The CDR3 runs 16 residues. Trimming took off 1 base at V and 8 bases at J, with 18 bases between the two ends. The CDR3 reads CASSLTGVEALEKLFF. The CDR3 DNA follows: TGTGCCAGCAGCTTGACGGGGGTCGAAGCACTCGAAAAACTGTTTTTT.

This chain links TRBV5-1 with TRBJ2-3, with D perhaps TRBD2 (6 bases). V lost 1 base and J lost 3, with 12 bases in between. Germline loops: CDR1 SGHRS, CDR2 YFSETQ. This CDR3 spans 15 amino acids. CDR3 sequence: CASSLSSSGTDTQYF. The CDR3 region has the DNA TGCGCCAGCAGCTTGTCTTCGAGCGGGACAGATACGCAGTATTTT.

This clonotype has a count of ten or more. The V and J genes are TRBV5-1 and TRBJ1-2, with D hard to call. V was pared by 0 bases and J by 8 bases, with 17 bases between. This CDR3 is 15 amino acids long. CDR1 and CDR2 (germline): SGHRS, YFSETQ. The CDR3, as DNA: TGCGCCAGCAGCTTGGGAGTCGGGATCCTTGACGGCTACACCTTC. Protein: CASSLGVGILDGYTF. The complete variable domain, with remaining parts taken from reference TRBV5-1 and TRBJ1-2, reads KAGVTQTPRYLIKTRGQQVTLSCSPISGHRSVSWYQQTPGQGLQFLFEYFSETQRNKGNFPGRFSGRQFSNSRSEMNVSTLELGDSALYLCASSLGVGILDGYTFGSGTRLTVV.

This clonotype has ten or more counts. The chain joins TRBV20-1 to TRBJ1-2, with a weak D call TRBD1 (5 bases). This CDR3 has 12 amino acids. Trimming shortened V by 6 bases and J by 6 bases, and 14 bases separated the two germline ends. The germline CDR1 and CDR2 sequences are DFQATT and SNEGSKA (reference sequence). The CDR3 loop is CSARTPRDGYTF. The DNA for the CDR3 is TGCAGTGCCAGGACACCCAGGGATGGCTACACCTTC.

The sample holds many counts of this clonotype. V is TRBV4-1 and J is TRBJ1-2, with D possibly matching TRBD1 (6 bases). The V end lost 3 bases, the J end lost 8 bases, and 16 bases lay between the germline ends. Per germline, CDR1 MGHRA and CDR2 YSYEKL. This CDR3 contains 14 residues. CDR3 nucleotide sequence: TGCGCCAGCAGCCATCAGGGGCGTTATGACGGCTACACCTTC. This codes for CASSHQGRYDGYTF.

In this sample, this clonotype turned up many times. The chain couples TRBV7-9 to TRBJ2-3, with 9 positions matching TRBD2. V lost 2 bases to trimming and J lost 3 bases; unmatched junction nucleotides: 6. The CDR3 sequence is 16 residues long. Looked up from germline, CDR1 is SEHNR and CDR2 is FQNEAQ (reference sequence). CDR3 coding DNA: TGTGCCAGCAGCTTAAGGAGCGGGAGGCAAACAGATACGCAGTATTTT. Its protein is CASSLRSGRQTDTQYF.

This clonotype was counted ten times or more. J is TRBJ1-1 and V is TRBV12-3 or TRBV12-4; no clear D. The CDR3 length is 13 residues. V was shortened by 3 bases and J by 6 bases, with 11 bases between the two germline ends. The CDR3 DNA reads TGTGCCAGCAGTTTTAATGCGGATGCTGAAGCTTTCTTT. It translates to CASSFNADAEAFF.

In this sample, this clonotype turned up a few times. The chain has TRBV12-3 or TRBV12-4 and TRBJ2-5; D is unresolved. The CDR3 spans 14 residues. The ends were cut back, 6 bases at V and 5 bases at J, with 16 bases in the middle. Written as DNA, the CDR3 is TGTGCCAGCAGAAAGGCCCTTGGGTCGGAGACCCAGTACTTC. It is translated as CASRKALGSETQYF.

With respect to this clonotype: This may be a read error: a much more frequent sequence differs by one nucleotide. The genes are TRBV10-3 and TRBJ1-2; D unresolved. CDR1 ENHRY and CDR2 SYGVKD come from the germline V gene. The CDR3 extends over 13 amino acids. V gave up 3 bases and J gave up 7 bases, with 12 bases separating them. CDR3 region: CAISEDTYSGYTF. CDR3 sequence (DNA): TGTGCCATCAGTGAAGACACATACTCTGGCTACACCTTC.

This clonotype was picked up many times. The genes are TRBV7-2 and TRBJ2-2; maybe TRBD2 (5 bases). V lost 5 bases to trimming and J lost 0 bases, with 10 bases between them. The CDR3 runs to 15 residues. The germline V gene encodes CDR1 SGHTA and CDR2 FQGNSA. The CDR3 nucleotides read TGTGCCAGCAGCCGTGCAGCGGCGAACACCGGGGAGCTGTTTTTT. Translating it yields CASSRAAANTGELFF. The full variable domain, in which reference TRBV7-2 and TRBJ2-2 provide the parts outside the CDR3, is GAGVSQSPSNKVTEKGKDVELRCDPISGHTALYWYRQSLGQGLEFLIYFQGNSAPDKSGLPSDRFSAERTGGSVSTLTIQRTQQEDSAVYLCASSRAAANTGELFFGEGSRLTVL.

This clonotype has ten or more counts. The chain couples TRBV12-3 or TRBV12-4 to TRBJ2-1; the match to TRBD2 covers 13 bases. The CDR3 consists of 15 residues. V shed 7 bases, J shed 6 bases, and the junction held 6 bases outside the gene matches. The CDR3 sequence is CASKSTSGRVNEQFF. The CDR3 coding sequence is TGTGCCAGCAAAAGCACTAGCGGGAGGGTCAATGAGCAGTTCTTC.

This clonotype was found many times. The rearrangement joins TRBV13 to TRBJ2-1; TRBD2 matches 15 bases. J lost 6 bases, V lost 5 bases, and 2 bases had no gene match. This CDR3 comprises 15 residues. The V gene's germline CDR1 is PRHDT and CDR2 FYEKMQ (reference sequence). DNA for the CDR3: TGTGCCAGCAGCCGGACTAGCGGGAGGGGCAATGAGCAGTTCTTC. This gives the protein CASSRTSGRGNEQFF. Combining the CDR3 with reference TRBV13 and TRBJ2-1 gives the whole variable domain AAGVIQSPRHLIKEKRETATLKCYPIPRHDTVYWYQQGPGQDPQFLISFYEKMQSDKGSIPDRFSAQQFSDYHSELNMSSLELGDSALYFCASSRTSGRGNEQFFGPGTRLTVL.

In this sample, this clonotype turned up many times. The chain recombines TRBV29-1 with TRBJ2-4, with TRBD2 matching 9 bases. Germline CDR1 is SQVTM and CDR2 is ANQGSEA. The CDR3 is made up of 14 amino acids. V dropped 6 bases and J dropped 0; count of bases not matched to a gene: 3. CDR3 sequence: CSVRLAVAKNIQYF. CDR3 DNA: TGCAGCGTCCGACTAGCGGTAGCCAAAAACATTCAGTACTTC.

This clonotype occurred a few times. CDR3 amino acids: CSARDLAERGFPREQYF. Here the CDR3 DNA reads TGCAGTGCTAGAGATCTCGCCGAGCGGGGGTTTCCTAGGGAGCAGTACTTC. The chain joins TRBV20-1 to TRBJ2-7; 8 bases match TRBD2. This CDR3 has 17 residues. Germline trimming cut 0 bases from V and 7 bases from J; bases unmatched to any gene: 17. From germline, CDR1 is DFQATT and CDR2 SNEGSKA (reference sequence).

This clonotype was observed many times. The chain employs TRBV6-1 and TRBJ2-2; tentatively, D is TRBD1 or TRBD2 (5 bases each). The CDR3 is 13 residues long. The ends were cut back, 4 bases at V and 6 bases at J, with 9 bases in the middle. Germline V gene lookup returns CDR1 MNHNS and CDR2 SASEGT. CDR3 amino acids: CASSARDPGELFF. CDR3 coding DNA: TGTGCCAGCAGTGCAAGGGACCCCGGGGAGCTGTTTTTT.

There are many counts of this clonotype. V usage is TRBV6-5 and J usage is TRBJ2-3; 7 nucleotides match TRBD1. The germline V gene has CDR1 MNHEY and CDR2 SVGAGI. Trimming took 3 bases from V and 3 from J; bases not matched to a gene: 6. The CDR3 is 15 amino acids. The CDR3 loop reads CASSYMGDSTDTQYF. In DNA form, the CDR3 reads TGTGCCAGCAGTTATATGGGGGACAGTACAGATACGCAGTATTTT.

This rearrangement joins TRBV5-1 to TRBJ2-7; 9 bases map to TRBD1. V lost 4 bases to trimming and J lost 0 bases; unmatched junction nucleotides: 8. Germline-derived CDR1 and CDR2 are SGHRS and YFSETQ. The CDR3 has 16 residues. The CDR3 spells CASSRTGAGNSYEQYF. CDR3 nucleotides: TGCGCCAGCAGCCGGACAGGGGCCGGTAACTCCTACGAGCAGTACTTC.

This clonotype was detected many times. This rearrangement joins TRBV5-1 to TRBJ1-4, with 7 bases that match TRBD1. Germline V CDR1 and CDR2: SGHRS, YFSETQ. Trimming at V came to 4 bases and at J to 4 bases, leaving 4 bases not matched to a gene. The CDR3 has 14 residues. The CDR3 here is CASSEGQINEKLFF. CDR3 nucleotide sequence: TGCGCCAGCAGCGAGGGACAGATTAATGAAAAACTGTTTTTT.

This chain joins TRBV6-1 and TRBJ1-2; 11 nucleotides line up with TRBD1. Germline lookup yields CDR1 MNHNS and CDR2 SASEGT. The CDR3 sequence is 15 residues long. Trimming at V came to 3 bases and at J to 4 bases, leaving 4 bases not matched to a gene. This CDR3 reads CASSDGQGAGYGYTF. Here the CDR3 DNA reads TGTGCCAGCAGTGACGGACAGGGGGCTGGCTATGGCTACACCTTC.

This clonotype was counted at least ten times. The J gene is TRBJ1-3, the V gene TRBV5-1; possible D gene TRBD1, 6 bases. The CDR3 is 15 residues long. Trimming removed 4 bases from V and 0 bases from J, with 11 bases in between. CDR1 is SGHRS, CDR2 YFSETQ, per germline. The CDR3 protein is CASSPWDTSGNTIYF. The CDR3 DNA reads TGCGCCAGCAGCCCTTGGGACACCTCTGGAAACACCATATATTTT.

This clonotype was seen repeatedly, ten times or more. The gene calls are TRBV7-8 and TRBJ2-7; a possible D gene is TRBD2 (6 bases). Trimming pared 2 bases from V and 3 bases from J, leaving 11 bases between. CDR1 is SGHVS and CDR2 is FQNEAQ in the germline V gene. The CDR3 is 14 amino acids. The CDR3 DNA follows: TGTGCCAGCAGCTTATTCACTAGCCGCTACGAGCAGTACTTC. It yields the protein CASSLFTSRYEQYF.

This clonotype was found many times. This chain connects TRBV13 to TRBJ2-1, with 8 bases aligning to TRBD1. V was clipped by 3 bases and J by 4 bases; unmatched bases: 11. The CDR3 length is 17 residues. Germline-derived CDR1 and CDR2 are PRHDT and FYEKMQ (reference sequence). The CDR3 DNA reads TGTGCCAGCAGCTTCGGACAGGGTAGCGGAAATTACAATGAGCAGTTCTTC. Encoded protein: CASSFGQGSGNYNEQFF.

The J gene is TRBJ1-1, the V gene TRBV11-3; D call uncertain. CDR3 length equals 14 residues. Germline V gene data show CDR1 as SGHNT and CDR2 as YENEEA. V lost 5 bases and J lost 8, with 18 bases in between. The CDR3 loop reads CASSATPLRAEAFF. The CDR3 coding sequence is TGTGCCAGCAGCGCAACCCCGCTAAGGGCCGAAGCTTTCTTT. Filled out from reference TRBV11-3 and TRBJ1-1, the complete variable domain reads EAGVVQSPRYKIIEKKQPVAFWCNPISGHNTLYWYLQNLGQGPELLIRYENEEAVDDSQLPKDRFSAERLKGVDSTLKIQPAELGDSAVYLCASSATPLRAEAFFGQGTRLTVV.

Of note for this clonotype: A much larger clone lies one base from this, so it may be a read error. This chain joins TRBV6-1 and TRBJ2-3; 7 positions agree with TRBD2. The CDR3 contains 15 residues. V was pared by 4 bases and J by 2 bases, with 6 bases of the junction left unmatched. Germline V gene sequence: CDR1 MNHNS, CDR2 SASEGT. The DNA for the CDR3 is TGTGCCAGCAGTGCTCCTAGCGGTTACACAGATACGCAGTATTTT. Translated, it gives CASSAPSGYTDTQYF.

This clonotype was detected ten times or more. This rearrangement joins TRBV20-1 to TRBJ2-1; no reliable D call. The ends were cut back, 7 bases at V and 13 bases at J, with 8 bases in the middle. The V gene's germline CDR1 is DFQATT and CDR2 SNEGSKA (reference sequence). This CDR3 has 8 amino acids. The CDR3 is CSVSPQFF. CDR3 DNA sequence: TGCAGTGTCTCCCCTCAGTTCTTC.

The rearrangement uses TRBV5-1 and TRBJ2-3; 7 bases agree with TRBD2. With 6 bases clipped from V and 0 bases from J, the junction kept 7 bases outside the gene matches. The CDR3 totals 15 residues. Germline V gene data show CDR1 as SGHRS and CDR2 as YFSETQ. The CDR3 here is CASKGRALSTDTQYF. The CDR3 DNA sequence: TGCGCCAGCAAGGGGAGGGCTTTGAGCACAGATACGCAGTATTTT.

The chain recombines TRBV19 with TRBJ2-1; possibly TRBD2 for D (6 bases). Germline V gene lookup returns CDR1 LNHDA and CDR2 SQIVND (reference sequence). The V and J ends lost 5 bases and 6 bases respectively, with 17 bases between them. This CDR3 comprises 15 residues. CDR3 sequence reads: CASSPGYGTGNEQFF. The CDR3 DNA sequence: TGTGCCAGTAGTCCAGGCTACGGGACTGGCAATGAGCAGTTCTTC. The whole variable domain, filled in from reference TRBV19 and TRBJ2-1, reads DGGITQSPKYLFRKEGQNVTLSCEQNLNHDAMYWYRQDPGQGLRLIYYSQIVNDFQKGDIAEGYSVSREKKESFPLTVTSAQKNPTAFYLCASSPGYGTGNEQFFGPGTRLTVL.

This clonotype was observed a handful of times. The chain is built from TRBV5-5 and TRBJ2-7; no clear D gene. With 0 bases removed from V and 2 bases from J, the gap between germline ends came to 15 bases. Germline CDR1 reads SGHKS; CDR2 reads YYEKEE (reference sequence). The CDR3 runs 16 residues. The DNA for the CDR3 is TGTGCCAGCAGCTTGGATTTTGCGACAACCCCCTACGAGCAGTACTTC. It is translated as CASSLDFATTPYEQYF.

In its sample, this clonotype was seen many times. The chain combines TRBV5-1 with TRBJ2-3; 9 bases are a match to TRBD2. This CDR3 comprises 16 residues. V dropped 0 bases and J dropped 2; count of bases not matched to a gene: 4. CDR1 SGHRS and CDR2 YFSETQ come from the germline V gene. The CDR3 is CASSLDPSGNTDTQYF. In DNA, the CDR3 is TGCGCCAGCAGCTTGGACCCTAGCGGGAACACAGATACGCAGTATTTT.

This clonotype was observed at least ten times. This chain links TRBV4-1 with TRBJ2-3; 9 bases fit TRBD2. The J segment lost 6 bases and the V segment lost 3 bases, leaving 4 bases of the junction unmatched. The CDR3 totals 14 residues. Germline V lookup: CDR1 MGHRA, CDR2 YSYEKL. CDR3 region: CASSQTSGGDTQYF. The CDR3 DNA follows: TGCGCCAGCAGCCAGACTAGCGGAGGGGATACGCAGTATTTT.